This record concerns one T cell receptor (beta chain) sequence. Its matching antigen is unknown. This record comes from a study of cytomegalovirus exposure and HLA in healthy donors. Overall study results and limits: Later on, a genetic analysis was performed. It linked a missense variant in DCLRE1C with V- and J-gene trimming of TCR beta.

Donors had nominal health at sampling but likely had unrecorded immune exposures. The V gene end was trimmed by 4 bases and the J gene end by 3 bases; junction bases not matched to a gene: 7. Looked up from germline, CDR1 is SEHNR and CDR2 is FQNEAQ (reference sequence). The CDR3 has 17 amino acids. PCR amplification relied on 60 Vbeta primers (plus 13 Jbeta primers). Method: immunoSEQ multiplex PCR; TCRdb's copy keeps in-frame clones and lacks some. The sample lists roughly 100,000 clones, more than 80% occurring once. This receptor was identified in a man aged 25-40 years in good health and CMV-seronegative. The chain employs TRBV7-9 and TRBJ1-4, with 11 positions matching TRBD1. Material: PBMCs. In nucleotides, the CDR3 is TGTGCCAGCAGCTCCATAGGACAGGGGGCTTCTAATGAAAAACTGTTTTTT. As protein: CASSSIGQGASNEKLFF.